Following are 32 T cell receptor beta chains from one sample sequenced in a study of blood T cell repertoires in COVID-19. Libraries were prepared by immunoSEQ multiplex PCR; TCRdb keeps only in-frame clonotypes and omits some of them. Of some 700,000 clones in the sample, approximately 90% are singletons; the top ten hold over 0.2%. The specimen was peripheral blood. Receptors originate from a woman under 30 with acute or convalescent COVID-19.

J is TRBJ2-7 and V is TRBV14, with unresolved D. V was shortened by 1 base and J by 4 bases, with 5 bases between the two germline ends. There are 12 residues in the CDR3. In germline, CDR1 is SGHDN, CDR2 FVKESK. The CDR3 protein is CASSQVRYEQYF. The DNA of the CDR3 is TGTGCCAGCAGCCAAGTGAGGTACGAGCAGTACTTC.

This chain joins TRBV2 and TRBJ1-5, with 10 bases aligning to TRBD1. The length of the CDR3 is 15 residues. Germline lookup yields CDR1 SNHLY and CDR2 FYNNEI. The V gene end was trimmed by 4 bases and the J gene end by 2 bases; junction bases not matched to a gene: 2. The CDR3 coding sequence is TGTGCCAGCAGTGTAGGGACAGGGGGCAATCAGCCCCAGCATTTT. Translation: CASSVGTGGNQPQHF.

This clone was seen once. The CDR3 bases are TGTGCCAGCTCACCGAACCGGGACAGGGAGTTCTTC. This codes for CASSPNRDREFF. The chain couples TRBV18 to TRBJ2-1; 9 bases are shared with TRBD1. Germline V gene lookup returns CDR1 KGHSH and CDR2 LQKENI. CDR3 length: 12 residues. V dropped 3 bases and J dropped 14; count of bases not matched to a gene: 5.

V gene TRBV9 combines with J gene TRBJ1-3; 8 nucleotides agree with TRBD1. V dropped 5 bases and J dropped 8; count of bases not matched to a gene: 15. This CDR3 is built from 16 residues. Germline V gene sequence: CDR1 SGDLS, CDR2 YYNGEE. The CDR3 here is CASSDGDRGVGDTIYF. The CDR3 DNA sequence: TGTGCCAGCAGTGACGGCGACAGGGGAGTTGGGGACACCATATATTTT. Full variable domain (remainder filled in from reference TRBV9 and TRBJ1-3): DSGVTQTPKHLITATGQRVTLRCSPRSGDLSVYWYQQSLDQGLQFLIQYYNGEERAKGNILERFSAQQFPDLHSELNLSSLELGDSALYFCASSDGDRGVGDTIYFGEGSWLTVV.

The CDR3 here is CSVLGEGDYGYTF. Here the CDR3 DNA reads TGCAGCGTGCTAGGGGAAGGGGACTATGGCTACACCTTC. The chain is built from TRBV29-1 and TRBJ1-2; tentatively, D is TRBD1 (5 bases). Germline CDR1 and CDR2: SQVTM and ANQGSEA. Trimming shortened V by 6 bases and J by 3 bases, and 14 bases separated the two germline ends. The CDR3 consists of 13 residues.

V gene TRBV4-3 combines with J gene TRBJ2-2, with D possibly TRBD2 on 6 matching bases. The CDR3 is made up of 15 amino acids. The V gene's germline CDR1 is LGHNA and CDR2 YSLEER. V lost 0 bases and J lost 2, with 7 bases in between. CDR3 DNA: TGCGCCAGCAGCCAAGAACTAGCAAACACCGGGGAGCTGTTTTTT. It translates to CASSQELANTGELFF.

The table lists this clone with a count of one. The chain links TRBV4-3 to TRBJ1-6, with 8 positions matching TRBD1. The CDR3 has 16 amino acids. The V and J ends lost 3 bases and 10 bases, in that order; junction bases with no gene match: 11. The germline V gene has CDR1 LGHNA and CDR2 YSLEER. The CDR3 DNA is TGCGCCAGCAGCCAGGGGGGGGCAGGGGGCTTCTCACCCCTCCACTTT. It translates to CASSQGGAGGFSPLHF.

The gene calls are TRBV27 and TRBJ2-1; weak D call: TRBD1 (5 bases). Germline loops: CDR1 MNHEY, CDR2 SMNVEV (reference sequence). This CDR3 comprises 15 residues. V gave up 2 bases and J gave up 5 bases, with 13 bases separating them. The CDR3 reads CASSLSPRVHNEQFF. CDR3 nucleotide sequence: TGTGCCAGCAGTTTAAGCCCCAGGGTCCACAATGAGCAGTTCTTC.

The chain has TRBV18 and TRBJ1-1; 8 bases agree with TRBD1. The V gene end was trimmed by 4 bases and the J gene end by 1 base; junction bases not matched to a gene: 8. The CDR3 sequence is 16 residues long. CDR1 is KGHSH, CDR2 LQKENI, per germline. CDR3 loop: CASSLWTGRENTEAFF. As DNA, the CDR3 is TGTGCCAGCTCACTCTGGACAGGGCGGGAGAACACTGAAGCTTTCTTT.

The chain links TRBV2 to TRBJ1-1; possible D gene TRBD1, 6 bases. V lost 6 bases and J lost 1, with 12 bases in between. The CDR3 loop spans 14 amino acids. Germline CDR1 and CDR2: SNHLY and FYNNEI. The DNA for the CDR3 is TGTGCCAGCAGCGGACAGTTCAGGAACACTGAAGCTTTCTTT. Its translation is CASSGQFRNTEAFF.

This chain connects TRBV24-1 to TRBJ2-2, with 7 nucleotides matching TRBD1. The CDR3 contains 15 residues. The ends lost 9 bases at V and 5 bases at J; junction bases unmatched: 11. CDR1 and CDR2 (germline): KGHDR, SFDVKD. The CDR3 DNA sequence: TGTGCCACCGGGGCCGTGACAGGGCGAACCGGGGAGCTGTTTTTT. Its translation: CATGAVTGRTGELFF.

The CDR3 nucleotides read TGCAGCGTTGTGGGGGGATCGTACGAGCAGTACTTC. This gives the protein CSVVGGSYEQYF. This rearrangement joins TRBV29-1 to TRBJ2-7, with D maybe TRBD2 (6 bases). Germline V gives CDR1 SQVTM, CDR2 ANQGSEA. V lost 4 bases to trimming and J lost 4 bases, with 11 bases between them. The CDR3 totals 12 residues.

This chain uses TRBV24-1 with TRBJ1-1; 9 bases are shared with TRBD1. Germline V gene lookup returns CDR1 KGHDR and CDR2 SFDVKD. This CDR3 spans 16 amino acids. The trim removed 4 bases at V and 5 bases at J, leaving 10 bases unmatched. This CDR3 reads CATSDPSQGAGTEAFF. Written as DNA, the CDR3 is TGTGCCACCAGTGACCCCTCACAGGGGGCAGGTACTGAAGCTTTCTTT.

The chain recombines TRBV27 with TRBJ1-2; 7 bases are a match to TRBD1. This CDR3 has 12 amino acids. CDR1 and CDR2 (germline): MNHEY, SMNVEV (reference sequence). V lost 6 bases, J lost 6 bases, and 4 bases stayed unmatched. Here the CDR3 DNA reads TGTGCCAGCAGACAGGGGTTCAATGGCTACACCTTC. Residues: CASRQGFNGYTF.

The chain joins TRBV30 to TRBJ2-2, with D possibly being TRBD2 (5 bases). The length of the CDR3 is 12 residues. Trimming stripped 2 bases from V and 5 bases from J, with 6 bases between. Germline V lookup: CDR1 GTSNPN, CDR2 SVGIG (reference sequence). CDR3 protein: CAWSRGTGELFF. CDR3 coding DNA: TGTGCCTGGAGTAGAGGGACCGGGGAGCTGTTTTTT.

The chain has TRBV5-1 and TRBJ2-7; D is undetermined. This CDR3 contains 15 residues. The germline V gene encodes CDR1 SGHRS and CDR2 YFSETQ. Trimming cost V 4 bases and J 3 bases, with 17 bases left between them. CDR3 bases: TGCGCCAGCAGCCTCCAAGTGGGCAGAATCTACGAGCAGTACTTC. Encoded protein: CASSLQVGRIYEQYF.

V gene TRBV5-4 combines with J gene TRBJ1-1; tentative D call: TRBD1 (5 bases). The ends were cut back, 0 bases at V and 0 bases at J, with 9 bases in the middle. The germline V gene encodes CDR1 SGHNT and CDR2 YYREEE (reference sequence). The CDR3 covers 15 residues. CDR3 sequence (DNA): TGTGCCAGCAGCTTGGAGCAGGGCGTGAACACTGAAGCTTTCTTT. This sequence encodes CASSLEQGVNTEAFF.

A note on this clone: The sample carries other DNA sequences with the same CDR3. This sequence joins TRBV5-1 and TRBJ2-1; 8 positions agree with TRBD2. The germline CDR1 and CDR2 sequences are SGHRS and YFSETQ. With V trimmed by 4 bases and J by 2 bases, 5 bases remained unmatched. This CDR3 contains 15 residues. Here the CDR3 reads CASSLSSGTYNEQFF. The DNA for the CDR3 is TGCGCCAGCAGCCTTAGTAGCGGGACCTACAATGAGCAGTTCTTC.

The table lists this clone with a count of one. The rearrangement links TRBV7-8 to TRBJ1-2; no clear D. CDR1 and CDR2 (germline): SGHVS, FQNEAQ. The CDR3 spans 14 residues. Trimming stripped 4 bases from V and 8 bases from J, with 17 bases between. CDR3 amino acids: CASSSPEGLGGYTF. The CDR3 DNA sequence: TGTGCCAGCAGCTCCCCTGAGGGATTAGGCGGCTACACCTTC.

V is TRBV6-6 and J is TRBJ2-7; 11 bases fit TRBD1. CDR1 is MNHNY and CDR2 is SVGAGI in the germline V gene (reference sequence). The CDR3 covers 16 residues. J was trimmed by 2 bases and V by 5 bases; bases with no gene match: 8. CDR3: CASSPESGQGAYEQYF. The CDR3, as DNA: TGTGCCAGCAGTCCAGAGTCGGGACAGGGGGCCTACGAGCAGTACTTC.

The chain links TRBV19 to TRBJ2-1, with 8 bases that match TRBD2. The CDR3 is 14 residues long. Germline-derived CDR1 and CDR2 are LNHDA and SQIVND (reference sequence). After removal of 6 bases from V and 7 bases from J, the junction contained 8 bases not matched to a gene. In DNA, the CDR3 is TGTGCCAGTAGATGGAGCGGGGGAGTTAATGAGCAGTTCTTC. It encodes CASRWSGGVNEQFF.

This clone was observed a handful of times. The chain links TRBV12-3 or TRBV12-4 to TRBJ2-7; the D gene is possibly TRBD2 (5 bases). V dropped 2 bases and J dropped 4 bases, with 9 bases sitting between them. The CDR3 is made up of 13 amino acids. CDR3 nucleotides: TGTGCCAGCAGTTTAATGGGCGGGTACGAGCAGTACTTC. This sequence encodes CASSLMGGYEQYF.

The chain has TRBV12-5 and TRBJ1-5; no reliable D call. This CDR3 has 13 residues. Germline V CDR1 and CDR2: LGHNT, FRNRAP. V lost 7 bases, J lost 4 bases, and 11 bases lay in between. Written as DNA, the CDR3 is TGTGCTAGTGTCGCACTAATGAATCAGCCCCAGCATTTT. It specifies CASVALMNQPQHF. Together with reference TRBV12-5 and TRBJ1-5, the CDR3 gives the full variable domain: DARVTQTPRHKVTEMGQEVTMRCQPILGHNTVFWYRQTMMQGLELLAYFRNRAPLDDSGMPKDRFSAEMPDATLATLKIQPSEPRDSAVYFCASVALMNQPQHFGDGTRLSIL.

The chain links TRBV2 to TRBJ2-7; D is perhaps TRBD2 (5 bases). The CDR3 runs 16 residues. CDR1 is SNHLY and CDR2 is FYNNEI in the germline V gene. The ends were cut back, 5 bases at V and 2 bases at J, with 19 bases in the middle. CDR3 sequence reads: CASSTTDSSSPYEQYF. The CDR3 nucleotides read TGTGCCAGCAGTACCACGGACTCCTCTAGTCCCTACGAGCAGTACTTC. The whole variable domain, filled in from reference TRBV2 and TRBJ2-7, reads EPEVTQTPSHQVTQMGQEVILRCVPISNHLYFYWYRQILGQKVEFLVSFYNNEISEKSEIFDDQFSVERPDGSNFTLKIRSTKLEDSAMYFCASSTTDSSSPYEQYFGPGTRLTVT.

The V and J genes are TRBV30 and TRBJ2-2; 8 bases align to TRBD1. CDR3 size: 15 residues. Trimming cost V 0 bases and J 7 bases; bases outside gene matches: 7. Germline V gene lookup returns CDR1 GTSNPN and CDR2 SVGIG (reference sequence). Here the CDR3 reads CAWSVWQGAIGELFF. The CDR3 DNA sequence: TGTGCCTGGAGTGTCTGGCAGGGGGCTATCGGGGAGCTGTTTTTT.

This clone appeared a single time. The CDR3 reads CASSYRMTLNTEAFF. The CDR3 region has the DNA TGTGCCAGCAGTTACAGAATGACACTGAACACTGAAGCTTTCTTT. This chain uses TRBV6-5 with TRBJ1-1; D ambiguous. Germline lookup yields CDR1 MNHEY and CDR2 SVGAGI. This CDR3 has 15 amino acids. The ends were cut back, 2 bases at V and 0 bases at J, with 10 bases in the middle.

The J gene is TRBJ2-7, the V gene TRBV19, with 7 bases matching TRBD1. This CDR3 is built from 15 residues. Germline CDR1 reads LNHDA; CDR2 reads SQIVND (reference sequence). Losses at the gene ends were 5 bases for V and 3 bases for J; bases not matched to a gene: 10. The CDR3 loop is CASSQHRGSIYEQYF. The CDR3 nucleotides read TGTGCCAGTAGTCAACACAGGGGATCGATCTACGAGCAGTACTTC.

The chain is built from TRBV7-9 and TRBJ1-1; 9 bases agree with TRBD1. From germline, CDR1 is SEHNR and CDR2 FQNEAQ (reference sequence). The CDR3 runs to 19 residues. V gave up 2 bases and J gave up 10 bases; unmatched junction bases: 23. The CDR3 bases are TGTGCCAGCAGCTTATGGGTGCGACGGGACAGGGAAACAACGGCTGGAGCTTTCTTT. Translation gives CASSLWVRRDRETTAGAFF.

The chain links TRBV5-1 to TRBJ1-5; TRBD1 agrees at 9 bases. V gave up 2 bases and J gave up 1 base; unmatched junction bases: 4. The CDR3 is made up of 16 amino acids. CDR1 is SGHRS, CDR2 YFSETQ, per germline. Here the CDR3 reads CASSLGDRESNQPQHF. In DNA form, the CDR3 reads TGCGCCAGCAGCTTAGGGGACAGGGAAAGCAATCAGCCCCAGCATTTT. The full variable domain, its missing parts supplied by reference TRBV5-1 and TRBJ1-5, is KAGVTQTPRYLIKTRGQQVTLSCSPISGHRSVSWYQQTPGQGLQFLFEYFSETQRNKGNFPGRFSGRQFSNSRSEMNVSTLELGDSALYLCASSLGDRESNQPQHFGDGTRLSIL.

V gene TRBV27 combines with J gene TRBJ1-5, with D unresolved. Trimming shortened V by 4 bases and J by 4 bases, and 5 bases separated the two germline ends. Germline lookup yields CDR1 MNHEY and CDR2 SMNVEV (reference sequence). This CDR3 has 12 amino acids. The CDR3: CASSYLNQPQHF. CDR3 coding DNA: TGTGCCAGCAGTTATCTGAATCAGCCCCAGCATTTT.

J is TRBJ1-4 and V is TRBV6-1; a possible D gene is TRBD1 (6 bases). V shed 2 bases and J shed 7 bases, with 17 bases lying between them. The CDR3 has 16 amino acids. The germline CDR1 and CDR2 sequences are MNHNS and SASEGT. Written as DNA, the CDR3 is TGTGCCAGCAGTGAACTCCTTGGGGGCGGGGGTGAAAAACTGTTTTTT. Protein product: CASSELLGGGGEKLFF.

The CDR3 spells CASSFTGWYNEQFF. In DNA, the CDR3 is TGTGCCAGCAGCTTTACAGGGTGGTACAATGAGCAGTTCTTC. The rearrangement links TRBV6-5 to TRBJ2-1, with D tentatively TRBD1 (6 bases). CDR3 size: 14 residues. V dropped 6 bases and J dropped 4 bases, with 13 bases sitting between them. Per the germline V gene, CDR1 is MNHEY and CDR2 is SVGAGI.